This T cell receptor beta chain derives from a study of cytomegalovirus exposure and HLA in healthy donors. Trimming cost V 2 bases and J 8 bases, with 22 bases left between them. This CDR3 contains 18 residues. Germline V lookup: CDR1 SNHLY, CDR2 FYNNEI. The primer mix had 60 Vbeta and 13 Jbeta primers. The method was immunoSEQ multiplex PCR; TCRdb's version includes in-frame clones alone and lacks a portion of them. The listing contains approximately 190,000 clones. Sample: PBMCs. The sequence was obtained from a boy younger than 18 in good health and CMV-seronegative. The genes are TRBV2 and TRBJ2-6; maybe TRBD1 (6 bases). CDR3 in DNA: TGTGCCAGCAGTGAAAGTTTTCTGTGGGGGCGCAAGCCCAACGTCCTGACTTTC. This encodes CASSESFLWGRKPNVLTF.